This T cell receptor beta chain comes out of a study of monozygotic twins with inflammatory bowel disease. CDR1 DFQATT and CDR2 SNEGSKA come from the germline V gene (reference sequence). The CDR3 spans 15 residues. TCRdb reprocessed the 5' RACE reads, keeping one entry per CDR3 protein, no DNA. The sample data list about 300,000 distinct CDR3 sequences. The clonotype comes from a human donor with ulcerative colitis or Crohn's disease, or a healthy co-twin of an affected twin (not recorded which). The V call is TRBV20-1, the J call TRBJ1-2; absent DNA, TCRdb's TRBD1 call cannot be checked. Material: blood. CDR3: CSARDLKLGTGGYTF.